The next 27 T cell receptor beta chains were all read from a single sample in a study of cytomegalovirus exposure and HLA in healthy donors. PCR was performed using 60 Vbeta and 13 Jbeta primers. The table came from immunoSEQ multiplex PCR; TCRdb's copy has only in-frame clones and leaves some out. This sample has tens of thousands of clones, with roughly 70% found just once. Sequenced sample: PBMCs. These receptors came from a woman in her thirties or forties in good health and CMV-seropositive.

Here the CDR3 DNA reads TGTGCCAGCAGCTTAGAACTAGCGGGGGGTTGGAGGGGAGAGACCCAGTACTTC. Its protein product is CASSLELAGGWRGETQYF. V and J are TRBV7-2 and TRBJ2-5; 12 bases are shared with TRBD2. Germline CDR1 and CDR2: SGHTA and FQGNSA. The CDR3 spans 18 residues. Germline trimming cut 1 base from V and 4 bases from J; bases unmatched to any gene: 10.

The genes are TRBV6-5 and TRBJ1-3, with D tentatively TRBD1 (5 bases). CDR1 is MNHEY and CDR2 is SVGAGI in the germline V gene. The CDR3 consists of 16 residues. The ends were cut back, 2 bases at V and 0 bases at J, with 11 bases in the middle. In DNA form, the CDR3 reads TGTGCCAGCAGTTACGGTCAGGGCTTCTCTGGAAACACCATATATTTT. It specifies CASSYGQGFSGNTIYF.

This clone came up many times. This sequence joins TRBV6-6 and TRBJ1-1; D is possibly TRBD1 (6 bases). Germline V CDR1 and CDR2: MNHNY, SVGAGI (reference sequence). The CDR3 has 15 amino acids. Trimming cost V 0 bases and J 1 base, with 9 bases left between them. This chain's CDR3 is CASSYSARGNTEAFF. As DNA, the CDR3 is TGTGCCAGCAGTTACTCGGCCAGGGGGAACACTGAAGCTTTCTTT.

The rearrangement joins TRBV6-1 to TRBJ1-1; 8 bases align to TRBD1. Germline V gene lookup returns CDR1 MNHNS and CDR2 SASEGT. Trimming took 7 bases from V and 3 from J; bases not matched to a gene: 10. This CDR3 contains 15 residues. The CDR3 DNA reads TGTGCCAGCATCCGGGGACAGGCCCGCTACACTGAAGCTTTCTTT. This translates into CASIRGQARYTEAFF.

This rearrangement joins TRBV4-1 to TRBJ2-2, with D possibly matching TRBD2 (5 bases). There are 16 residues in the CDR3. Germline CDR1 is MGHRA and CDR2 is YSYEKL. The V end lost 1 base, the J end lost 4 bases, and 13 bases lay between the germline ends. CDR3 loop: CASSQGGWEGTGELFF. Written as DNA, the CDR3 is TGCGCCAGCAGCCAAGGAGGGTGGGAAGGCACCGGGGAGCTGTTTTTT.

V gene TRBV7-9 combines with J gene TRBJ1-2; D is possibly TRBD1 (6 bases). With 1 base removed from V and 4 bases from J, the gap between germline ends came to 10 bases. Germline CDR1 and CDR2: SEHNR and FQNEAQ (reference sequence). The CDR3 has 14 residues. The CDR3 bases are TGTGCCAGCAGCTTAGGAGGGGGTTTCTATGGCTACACCTTC. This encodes CASSLGGGFYGYTF. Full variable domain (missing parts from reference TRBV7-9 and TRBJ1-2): DTGVSQNPRHKITKRGQNVTFRCDPISEHNRLYWYRQTLGQGPEFLTYFQNEAQLEKSRLLSDRFSAERPKGSFSTLEIQRTEQGDSAMYLCASSLGGGFYGYTFGSGTRLTVV.

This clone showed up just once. The CDR3 protein is CASSPYGYRGLVYYGYTF. The CDR3, as DNA: TGTGCCAGCAGCCCTTATGGGTACAGGGGGCTAGTTTACTATGGCTACACCTTC. The chain links TRBV7-9 to TRBJ1-2, with TRBD1 identical over 9 bases. V trimming: 5 bases; J trimming: 3 bases; junction bases outside the gene matches: 16. The length of the CDR3 is 18 residues. Germline lookup yields CDR1 SEHNR and CDR2 FQNEAQ (reference sequence).

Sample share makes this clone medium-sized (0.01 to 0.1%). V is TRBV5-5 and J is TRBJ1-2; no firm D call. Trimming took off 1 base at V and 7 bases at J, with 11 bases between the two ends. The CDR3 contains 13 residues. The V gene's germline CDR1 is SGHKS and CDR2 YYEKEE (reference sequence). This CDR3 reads CASSLYVRGGYTF. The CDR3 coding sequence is TGTGCCAGCAGCTTGTACGTCCGCGGTGGCTACACCTTC.

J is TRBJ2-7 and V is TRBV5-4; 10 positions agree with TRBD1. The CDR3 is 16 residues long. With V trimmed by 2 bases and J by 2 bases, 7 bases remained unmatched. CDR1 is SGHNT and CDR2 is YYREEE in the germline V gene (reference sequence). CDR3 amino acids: CASSFSRGQGAYEQYF. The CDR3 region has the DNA TGTGCCAGCAGCTTTTCCCGCGGACAGGGGGCCTACGAGCAGTACTTC.

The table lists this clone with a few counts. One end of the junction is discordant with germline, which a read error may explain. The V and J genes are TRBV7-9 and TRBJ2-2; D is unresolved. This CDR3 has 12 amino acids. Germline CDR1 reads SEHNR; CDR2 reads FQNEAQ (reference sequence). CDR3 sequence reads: CSSSPPFGELFF. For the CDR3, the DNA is TGTTCCAGCAGCCCCCCTTTTGGGGAGCTGTTTTTT.

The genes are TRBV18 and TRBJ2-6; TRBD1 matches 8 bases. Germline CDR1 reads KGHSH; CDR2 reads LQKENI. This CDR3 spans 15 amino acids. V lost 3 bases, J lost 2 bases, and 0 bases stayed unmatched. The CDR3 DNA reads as TGTGCCAGCTCACCGGGACAGGCTGGGGCCAACGTCCTGACTTTC. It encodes CASSPGQAGANVLTF.

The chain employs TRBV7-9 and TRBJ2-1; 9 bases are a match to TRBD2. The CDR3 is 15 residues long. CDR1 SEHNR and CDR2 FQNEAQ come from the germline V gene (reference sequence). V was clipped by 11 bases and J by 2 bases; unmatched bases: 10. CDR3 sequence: CASARGGGAYNEQFF. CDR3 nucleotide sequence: TGTGCCTCCGCTAGGGGCGGGGGGGCCTACAATGAGCAGTTCTTC.

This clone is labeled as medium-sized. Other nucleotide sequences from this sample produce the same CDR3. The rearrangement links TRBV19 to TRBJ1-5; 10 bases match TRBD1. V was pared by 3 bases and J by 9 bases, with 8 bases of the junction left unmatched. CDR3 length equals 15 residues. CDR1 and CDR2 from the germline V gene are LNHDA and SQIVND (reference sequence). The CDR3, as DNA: TGTGCCAGTAGTATCCCCGGGACAGGGGTTTTGCCCCAGCATTTT. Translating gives CASSIPGTGVLPQHF.

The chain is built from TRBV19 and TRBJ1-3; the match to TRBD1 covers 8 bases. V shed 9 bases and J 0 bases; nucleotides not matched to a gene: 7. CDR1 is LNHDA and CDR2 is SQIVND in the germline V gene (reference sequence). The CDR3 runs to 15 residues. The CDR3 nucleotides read TGTGCCAGCTTGGGACAGGCCTACTCTGGAAACACCATATATTTT. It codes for CASLGQAYSGNTIYF.

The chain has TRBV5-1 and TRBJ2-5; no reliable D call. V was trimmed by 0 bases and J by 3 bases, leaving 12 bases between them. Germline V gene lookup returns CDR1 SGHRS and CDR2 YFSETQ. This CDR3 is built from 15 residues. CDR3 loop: CASSLGRPREETQYF. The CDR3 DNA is TGCGCCAGCAGCTTGGGCCGACCCCGGGAAGAGACCCAGTACTTC.

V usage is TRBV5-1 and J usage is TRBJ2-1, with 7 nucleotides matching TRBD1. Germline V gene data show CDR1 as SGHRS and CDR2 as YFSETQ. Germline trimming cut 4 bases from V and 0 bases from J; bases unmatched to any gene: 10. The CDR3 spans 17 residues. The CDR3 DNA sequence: TGCGCCAGCAGCCCCTACGGCAGGACAGGCTCCTACAATGAGCAGTTCTTC. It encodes CASSPYGRTGSYNEQFF.

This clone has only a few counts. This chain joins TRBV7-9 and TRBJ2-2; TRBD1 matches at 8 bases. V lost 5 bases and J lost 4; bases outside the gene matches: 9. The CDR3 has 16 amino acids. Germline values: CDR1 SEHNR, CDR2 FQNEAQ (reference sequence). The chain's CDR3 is CASSAPGQESTGELFF. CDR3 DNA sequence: TGTGCCAGCAGCGCCCCGGGACAGGAAAGCACCGGGGAGCTGTTTTTT.

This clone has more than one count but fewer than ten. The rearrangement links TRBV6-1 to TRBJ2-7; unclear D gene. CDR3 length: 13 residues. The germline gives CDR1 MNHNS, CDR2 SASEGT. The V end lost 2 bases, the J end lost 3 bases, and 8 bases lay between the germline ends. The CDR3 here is CASSEILVYEQYF. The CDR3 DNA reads TGTGCCAGCAGTGAAATTCTAGTCTACGAGCAGTACTTC.

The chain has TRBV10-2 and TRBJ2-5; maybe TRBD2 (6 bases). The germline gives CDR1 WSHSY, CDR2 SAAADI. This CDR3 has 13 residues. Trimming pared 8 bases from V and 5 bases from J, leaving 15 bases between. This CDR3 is CASPRAGLETQYF. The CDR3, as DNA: TGCGCCAGCCCTCGGGCGGGGCTGGAGACCCAGTACTTC.

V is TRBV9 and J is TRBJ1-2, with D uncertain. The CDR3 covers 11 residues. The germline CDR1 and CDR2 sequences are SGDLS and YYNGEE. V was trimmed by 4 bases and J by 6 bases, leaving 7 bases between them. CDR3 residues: CASSSENGYTF. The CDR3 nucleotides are TGTGCCAGCAGCTCGGAGAATGGCTACACCTTC.

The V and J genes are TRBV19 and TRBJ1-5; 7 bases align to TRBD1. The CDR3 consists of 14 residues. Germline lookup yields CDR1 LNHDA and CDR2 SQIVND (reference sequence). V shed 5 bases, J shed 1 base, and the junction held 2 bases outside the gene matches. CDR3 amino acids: CASSSQGSNQPQHF. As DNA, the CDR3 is TGTGCCAGTAGTTCACAGGGGAGCAATCAGCCCCAGCATTTT.

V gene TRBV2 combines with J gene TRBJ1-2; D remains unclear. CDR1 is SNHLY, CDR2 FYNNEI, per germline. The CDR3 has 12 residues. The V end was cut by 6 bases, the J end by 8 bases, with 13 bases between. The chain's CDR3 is CASRAHGEGYTF. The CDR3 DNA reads TGTGCCAGCAGAGCCCATGGGGAGGGCTACACCTTC. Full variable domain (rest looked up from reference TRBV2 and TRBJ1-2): EPEVTQTPSHQVTQMGQEVILRCVPISNHLYFYWYRQILGQKVEFLVSFYNNEISEKSEIFDDQFSVERPDGSNFTLKIRSTKLEDSAMYFCASRAHGEGYTFGSGTRLTVV.

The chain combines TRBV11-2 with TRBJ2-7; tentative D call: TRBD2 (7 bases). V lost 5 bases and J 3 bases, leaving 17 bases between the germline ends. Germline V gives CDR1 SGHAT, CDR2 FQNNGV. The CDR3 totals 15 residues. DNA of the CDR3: TGTGCCAGCAGCCGAGGGGAGGGGGGGTACTACGAGCAGTACTTC. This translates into CASSRGEGGYYEQYF.

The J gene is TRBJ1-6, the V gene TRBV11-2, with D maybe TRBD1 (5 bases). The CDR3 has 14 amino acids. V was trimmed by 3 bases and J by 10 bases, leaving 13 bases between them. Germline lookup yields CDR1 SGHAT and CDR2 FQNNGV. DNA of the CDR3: TGTGCCAGCAGCTTCGGGGGGGTAGGATCACCCCTCCACTTT. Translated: CASSFGGVGSPLHF.

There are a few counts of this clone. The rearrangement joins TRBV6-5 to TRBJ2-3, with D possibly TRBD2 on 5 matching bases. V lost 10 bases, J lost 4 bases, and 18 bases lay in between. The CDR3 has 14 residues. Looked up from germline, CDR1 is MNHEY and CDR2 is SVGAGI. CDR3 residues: CATGGPLSADTQYF. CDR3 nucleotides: TGTGCCACCGGAGGCCCTCTCTCCGCAGATACGCAGTATTTT.

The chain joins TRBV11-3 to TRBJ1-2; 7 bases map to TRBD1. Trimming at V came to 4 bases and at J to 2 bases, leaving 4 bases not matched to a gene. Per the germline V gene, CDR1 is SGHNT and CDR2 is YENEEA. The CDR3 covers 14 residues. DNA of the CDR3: TGTGCCAGCAGCTACGACAGGGAGAACTATGGCTACACCTTC. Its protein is CASSYDRENYGYTF.

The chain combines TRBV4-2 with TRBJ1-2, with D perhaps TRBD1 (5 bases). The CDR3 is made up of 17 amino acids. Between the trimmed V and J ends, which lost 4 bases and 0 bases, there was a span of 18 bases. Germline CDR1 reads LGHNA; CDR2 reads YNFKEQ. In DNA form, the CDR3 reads TGTGCCAGCAGCCCCGGGGGAGAAAGGGGTACTAACTATGGCTACACCTTC. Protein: CASSPGGERGTNYGYTF.